These T cell receptor beta chains were read from a single sample in a study of T cells after yellow fever vaccination. Via MiXCR, TCRdb re-called the 5' RACE reads, giving one row per CDR3 protein. The data contain a few hundred thousand distinct CDR3 sequences, roughly 4.3% of them singletons. The input for sequencing was PBMCs, taken 5 days after the yellow fever booster vaccination. The source of these receptors is a man aged 18 to 29 who received the YFV17D yellow fever vaccine. Both conserved end residues are part of each CDR3.

V gene,J gene,CDR3 protein
TRBV7-3,TRBJ2-3,CASSRAGGLTDTQYF
TRBV29-1,TRBJ2-3,CSVGWDRGRDTQYF
TRBV9,TRBJ2-5,CASSVGRGAISQETQYF
TRBV18,TRBJ2-6,CASSPPSHQGTGANVLTF
TRBV4-3,TRBJ1-1,CASSQDLAGYTEAFF
TRBV15,TRBJ1-4,CATSRANSNEKLFF
TRBV5-1,TRBJ2-1,CASSPRMDEQFF
TRBV20-1,TRBJ2-2,CSARDQRSGELFF
TRBV4-1,TRBJ1-5,CASSQVSRNNQPQHF
TRBV10-3,TRBJ1-3,CAIYSGNTIYF
TRBV4-1,TRBJ1-2,CASSQDSSSNYGYTF
TRBV6-2/TRBV6-3,TRBJ2-5,CASSYFTRETQYF
TRBV6-5,TRBJ1-2,CASSYSRPNTQTGRVTSGYTF
TRBV7-9,TRBJ1-6,CAGSPPGVGHNSPLHF
TRBV20-1,TRBJ2-3,CSASKGGTTDTQYF
TRBV5-1,TRBJ1-2,CASSLEGGAGYTF
TRBV10-3,TRBJ1-1,CAISEDPGSEAFF
TRBV29-1,TRBJ1-5,CSVVEQSNQPQHF
TRBV20-1,TRBJ2-5,CSATRLEGTETQYF
TRBV29-1,TRBJ1-5,CSVVGGASQPQHF
TRBV20-1,TRBJ2-3,CSARGWPDTQYF
TRBV11-2,TRBJ2-3,CASSFAGTRGDTQYF
TRBV5-4,TRBJ2-1,CASSINRADEQFF
TRBV6-2/TRBV6-3,TRBJ2-1,CASSLGNYNEQFF
TRBV9,TRBJ1-1,CASSGDRGPFAEAFF
TRBV7-2,TRBJ2-1,CASSGWTSGGDNEQFF
TRBV20-1,TRBJ2-7,CSARDRGWTVYEQYF
TRBV4-1,TRBJ1-2,CASSQPRAGARYGYTF
TRBV28,TRBJ1-2,CASSTTATNYGYTF
TRBV6-2/TRBV6-3,TRBJ2-3,CASSHGTGTDTQYF
TRBV7-9,TRBJ2-3,CASSSRPGTSEGSTDTQYF
TRBV7-8,TRBJ2-2,CASSDNRVNTGELFF
TRBV27,TRBJ1-1,CASSFIGTEAFF
TRBV6-6,TRBJ2-3,CASSYSDPPFTDTQYF
TRBV6-6,TRBJ1-5,CASSYSSGNQPQHF
TRBV5-1,TRBJ2-7,CASRRDVLAYEQYF
TRBV5-4,TRBJ1-1,CASSWRDSEAFF
TRBV7-9,TRBJ2-7,CASALGLEFQQYF
TRBV20-1,TRBJ2-3,CSANPGLAGGSDTQYF
TRBV12-3/TRBV12-4,TRBJ1-4,CASSSGEEKLFF
TRBV7-3,TRBJ2-1,CASSNTPGRYYNEQFF
TRBV30,TRBJ1-1,CAWTRGHATEAFF
TRBV30,TRBJ1-5,CAWSGTFNQPQHF
TRBV5-8,TRBJ2-7,CATDPGTGDPRFEQYF
TRBV15,TRBJ2-5,CATSRRLVAGGSQETQYF
TRBV6-6,TRBJ2-1,CASILRGTEAYNEQFF
TRBV11-2,TRBJ2-3,CASSSRPGGGDTQYF
TRBV27,TRBJ2-2,CASSWDRPNTGELFF
TRBV3-1,TRBJ2-1,CASSQDIRGASYNEQFF
TRBV6-5,TRBJ1-5,CASSYSAVDSTNQPQHF
TRBV4-1,TRBJ1-1,CASRARGGMNTEAFF
TRBV5-1,TRBJ1-2,CASSPTGQGYGYTF
TRBV7-2,TRBJ2-3,CASSRLQGFDPDTQYF
TRBV9,TRBJ1-2,CASSVDRDGYTF
TRBV2,TRBJ1-2,CASSRTALAYGYTF